This T cell receptor (beta chain) was retrieved from a study of cytomegalovirus exposure and HLA in healthy donors. Broader study findings: The authors listed approximately 150 TCR beta chains as cytomegalovirus-associated.

PCR primers comprised 60 Vbeta and 13 Jbeta primers. TCRdb keeps only in-frame clones here, not all; method: immunoSEQ multiplex PCR. The sample has approximately 98,000 clones; 70% to 80% are singletons. Per the germline V gene, CDR1 is MDHEN and CDR2 is SYDVKM. The CDR3 consists of 14 residues. With 2 bases clipped from V and 3 bases from J, the junction kept 4 bases outside the gene matches. With regard to this clone: Its antigen is undetermined.

The V gene is TRBV28, the J gene TRBJ2-7, with 7 bases identical to TRBD1. Material for sequencing was PBMCs. This TCR was sampled from a man in his late teens or twenties in good health and CMV-seropositive. The CDR3: CASSLHRGYYEQYF. Here the CDR3 DNA reads TGTGCCAGCAGTTTACACAGGGGATACTACGAGCAGTACTTC.